The 22 T cell receptor beta chains given below trace back to one sample, sequenced in a study of T cells in Graves' hyperthyroidism and ophthalmopathy. TCR beta CDR3 region amplification was performed from RNA transcripts. Primed by the HTBI set, a first-round RT-PCR was run on the TCR CDR3. TCRdb redid the calling of the multiplex PCR reads with MiXCR, one entry per CDR3 protein. This table has roughly 290,000 distinct CDR3 sequences, about 13% appearing once. Sequencing was carried out using blood. These receptors were taken from a woman in her forties with Graves' hyperthyroidism.

This clonotype was detected ten times or more. The chain combines TRBV27 with TRBJ1-1, with D possibly matching TRBD1 (5 bases). The CDR3 extends over 13 amino acids. Trimming pared 6 bases from V and 7 bases from J, leaving 15 bases between. Germline loops: CDR1 MNHEY, CDR2 SMNVEV (reference sequence). This CDR3 reads CASRPWGDSEAFF. DNA for the CDR3: TGTGCCAGCAGACCTTGGGGGGATAGTGAAGCTTTCTTT.

The table lists this clonotype with a few counts. The rearrangement uses TRBV2 and TRBJ1-2; 11 bases are shared with TRBD1. The CDR3 is 15 amino acids. After removal of 6 bases from V and 2 bases from J, the junction contained 5 bases not matched to a gene. Germline V gene sequence: CDR1 SNHLY, CDR2 FYNNEI. CDR3 sequence: CASREDRGLNYGYTF. CDR3 nucleotides: TGTGCCAGCAGGGAGGACAGGGGGCTGAACTATGGCTACACCTTC.

The sample holds a few counts of this clonotype. The gene calls are TRBV4-1 and TRBJ2-1, with TRBD1 matching over 11 bases. This CDR3 comprises 14 residues. The germline CDR1 and CDR2 sequences are MGHRA and YSYEKL. The J segment lost 10 bases and the V segment lost 3 bases, leaving 5 bases of the junction unmatched. The CDR3 nucleotides are TGCGCCAGCAGCCAGGGGACAGGGGGAGGAGAGCAGTTCTTC. This translates into CASSQGTGGGEQFF.

On this clonotype itself: A much larger clone sits a single nucleotide away, making a read error possible. The chain recombines TRBV28 with TRBJ2-3; the match to TRBD2 covers 7 bases. The germline V gene encodes CDR1 MDHEN and CDR2 SYDVKM. The CDR3 length is 13 residues. CDR3 protein: CATQRDLTDPQYF. The CDR3 nucleotides are TGTGCCACCCAGCGGGACCTCACAGATCCGCAGTATTTT.

This clonotype was found many times. The CDR3 coding sequence is TGTGCCAGCGTATACAGGGCAACTAATGAAAAACTGTTTTTT. The encoded protein is CASVYRATNEKLFF. This rearrangement joins TRBV2 to TRBJ1-4; TRBD1 might be the D (6 bases). Trimming removed 8 bases from V and 0 bases from J, with 10 bases in between. The CDR3 loop spans 14 amino acids. Germline V gives CDR1 SNHLY, CDR2 FYNNEI.

This clonotype was detected ten times or more. This rearrangement joins TRBV20-1 to TRBJ1-4; D gene ambiguous. Germline values: CDR1 DFQATT, CDR2 SNEGSKA (reference sequence). The CDR3 length is 13 residues. Deletions cut 4 bases from V and 0 bases from J, with 6 bases between. The CDR3 DNA reads as TGCAGTGCTATACCGACAACTAATGAAAAACTGTTTTTT. Translation gives CSAIPTTNEKLFF.

This clonotype was recorded a few times. The CDR3 sequence: CASSFRGLAARETQYF. The CDR3 DNA follows: TGTGCCAGCAGCTTCCGAGGACTAGCTGCTCGAGAGACCCAGTACTTC. This sequence joins TRBV7-8 and TRBJ2-5; 8 nucleotides align to TRBD2. The CDR3 has 16 residues. In germline, CDR1 is SGHVS, CDR2 FQNEAQ. V shed 3 bases and J 4 bases; nucleotides not matched to a gene: 10.

This clonotype was recorded many times. The chain is built from TRBV28 and TRBJ2-3; the match to TRBD1 covers 9 bases. Germline V CDR1 and CDR2: MDHEN, SYDVKM. The junction had 1 base not matched to a gene; V was cut back by 3 bases and J by 6 bases. CDR3 length: 13 residues. The CDR3 reads CASSLGTGDTQYF. The CDR3 coding sequence is TGTGCCAGCAGTTTGGGGACAGGGGATACGCAGTATTTT. The full variable domain, in which reference TRBV28 and TRBJ2-3 provide the parts outside the CDR3, is DVKVTQSSRYLVKRTGEKVFLECVQDMDHENMFWYRQDPGLGLRLIYFSYDVKMKEKGDIPEGYSVSREKKERFSLILESASTNQTSMYLCASSLGTGDTQYFGPGTRLTVL.

Comment on this clonotype: A read error is possible here, since a much larger clone lies one base away. The genes are TRBV7-2 and TRBJ1-5, with D hard to call. CDR3 length equals 14 residues. Germline CDR1 is SGHTA and CDR2 is FQGNSA. CDR3 residues: CASSLVVTYQPRHF. The DNA of the CDR3 is TGTGCCAGCAGCTTAGTTGTAACATATCAGCCCCGGCATTTT.

In its sample, this clonotype was seen many times. The rearrangement links TRBV28 to TRBJ1-2, with D unclear. The germline CDR1 and CDR2 sequences are MDHEN and SYDVKM. This CDR3 region has 14 residues. V lost 4 bases and J 6 bases, leaving 15 bases between the germline ends. The CDR3 reads CASSSRGGVHGYTF. DNA of the CDR3: TGTGCCAGCAGTTCCCGTGGAGGAGTCCATGGCTACACCTTC.

The sample holds many counts of this clonotype. The chain joins TRBV18 to TRBJ1-1; 7 nucleotides line up with TRBD1. The CDR3 is 13 amino acids. Germline values: CDR1 KGHSH, CDR2 LQKENI. V was clipped by 5 bases and J by 10 bases; unmatched bases: 10. CDR3 coding DNA: TGTGCCAGCTCAACAGGGGAATCGTGGCGAGCTTTCTTT. This sequence encodes CASSTGESWRAFF. The variable domain in full, with the rest retrieved from reference TRBV18 and TRBJ1-1, is NAGVMQNPRHLVRRRGQEARLRCSPMKGHSHVYWYRQLPEEGLKFMVYLQKENIIDESGMPKERFSAEFPKEGPSILRIQQVVRGDSAAYFCASSTGESWRAFFGQGTRLTVV.

The chain couples TRBV7-2 to TRBJ2-1; D may be TRBD2 (5 bases). Germline CDR1 reads SGHTA; CDR2 reads FQGNSA. The CDR3 consists of 14 residues. Trimming took 5 bases from V and 7 from J, leaving 15 bases between them. Written as DNA, the CDR3 is TGTGCCAGCAGCCCACCGGGATGGAGTAATGAGCAGTTCTTC. Protein: CASSPPGWSNEQFF.

This clonotype has just a few counts. V and J are TRBV12-3 or TRBV12-4 and TRBJ1-3; D possibly corresponds to TRBD1 (5 bases). Deletions cut 1 base from V and 3 bases from J, with 13 bases between. The CDR3 length is 16 residues. The CDR3 sequence: CASSLVGGLGGNTIYF. Here the CDR3 DNA reads TGTGCCAGCAGTTTAGTGGGGGGACTCGGTGGAAACACCATATATTTT.

This clonotype has only one observation. This may arise from a read error, as a much more abundant clone is one base away. This CDR3 fails to terminate in the conserved phenylalanine or tryptophan, so it likely reflects a read error. The J gene is TRBJ1-4, the V gene TRBV12-3 or TRBV12-4; possible D gene TRBD1, 5 bases. The CDR3 totals 14 residues. V was cut by 4 bases and J by 3 bases, with 9 bases left in between. Here the CDR3 DNA reads TGTGCCAGCAGTTGGGGGACCGCTAATGAAAAACTGTTTCTT. It translates to CASSWGTANEKLFL.

This clonotype was found many times. The V gene is TRBV2, the J gene TRBJ2-2, with 9 bases fitting TRBD2. The CDR3 is 15 amino acids. Germline V gene data show CDR1 as SNHLY and CDR2 as FYNNEI. V lost 6 bases, J lost 1 base, and 3 bases stayed unmatched. In nucleotides, the CDR3 is TGTGCCAGCAGGGAGACTAGCGGGAACACCGGGGAGCTGTTTTTT. This encodes CASRETSGNTGELFF.

This clonotype was picked up many times. The J gene is TRBJ1-6, the V gene TRBV28, with TRBD1 as a possible D gene (5 bases). The germline CDR1 and CDR2 sequences are MDHEN and SYDVKM. Trimming removed 8 bases at V and 10 bases at J, with 24 bases between. The CDR3 length is 16 residues. The CDR3 DNA is TGTGCCAGCCGAAAACGACACAGGAGGCTAGGATCACCCCTCCACTTT. This gives the protein CASRKRHRRLGSPLHF. The whole variable domain, remainder taken from reference TRBV28 and TRBJ1-6, is DVKVTQSSRYLVKRTGEKVFLECVQDMDHENMFWYRQDPGLGLRLIYFSYDVKMKEKGDIPEGYSVSREKKERFSLILESASTNQTSMYLCASRKRHRRLGSPLHFGNGTRLTVT.

In its sample, this clonotype was seen many times. The DNA for the CDR3 is TGTGCCACCAGTGATTCCCTTTGGGATGCCGGTCAAGAGACCCAGTACTTC. Translated: CATSDSLWDAGQETQYF. The V and J genes are TRBV24-1 and TRBJ2-5; D is unresolved. The CDR3 contains 17 residues. V lost 2 bases and J lost 2, with 17 bases in between. Germline V gene lookup returns CDR1 KGHDR and CDR2 SFDVKD.

This clonotype has ten or more counts. The genes are TRBV7-2 and TRBJ2-2; no clear D. The CDR3 totals 14 residues. The V gene's germline CDR1 is SGHTA and CDR2 FQGNSA. V was cut by 5 bases and J by 3 bases, with 10 bases left in between. The CDR3: CASSASSHTGELFF. CDR3 DNA sequence: TGTGCCAGCAGCGCCAGTTCCCACACCGGGGAGCTGTTTTTT.

Many counts were recorded for this clonotype. The chain employs TRBV27 and TRBJ2-7; TRBD1 agrees at 7 bases. Unmatched junction bases numbered 5, after V lost 5 bases and J lost 4 bases. CDR3 length equals 13 residues. Germline loops: CDR1 MNHEY, CDR2 SMNVEV (reference sequence). The CDR3 DNA sequence: TGTGCCAGCAGTCGGACGACAGGGTACGAGCAGTACTTC. Its translation: CASSRTTGYEQYF.

This clonotype has ten or more counts. This chain links TRBV11-2 with TRBJ1-1; 7 bases match TRBD1. The CDR3 sequence is 16 residues long. The germline V gene has CDR1 SGHAT and CDR2 FQNNGV. After removal of 3 bases from V and 1 base from J, the junction contained 8 bases not matched to a gene. The CDR3 sequence: CASSFHRDRRNTEAFF. The CDR3 DNA follows: TGTGCCAGCAGCTTCCACCGGGACAGACGGAACACTGAAGCTTTCTTT.

Concerning this clonotype: It may be a read error: a sequence one base away is much more abundant. V usage is TRBV15 and J usage is TRBJ2-5; D call uncertain. The CDR3 is made up of 16 amino acids. Germline-derived CDR1 and CDR2 are LNHNV and YYDKDF (reference sequence). CDR3 nucleotides: TGTGCCACCAGCAGCCTCCGTGGGCGGCCCCAAGAGACCCCGTACTTC. Residues: CATSSLRGRPQETPYF.

The gene calls are TRBV29-1 and TRBJ1-1; 9 bases align to TRBD1. Per the germline V gene, CDR1 is SQVTM and CDR2 is ANQGSEA. The CDR3 totals 13 residues. J gave up 8 bases and V 7 bases, and 11 bases lay outside the gene matches. The CDR3 DNA reads as TGCAGCGCCCGACAGGGGGGAAGGGGCGAAGCTTTCTTT. Translating it yields CSARQGGRGEAFF.